This passage covers 20 T cell receptor beta chains from one sample sequenced in a study of blood T cells in healthy people across ages (dated by TCRdb to between 2014 and 2016). Library preparation employed 5' RACE. Instrument on record: Illumina HiSeq 2500. A second PCR of about 7 to 12 cycles was run with a J-beta primer mix and a sample-barcoded 5' primer. TCRdb reanalyzed the raw reads on its own, using fastp at Q25 for trimming and MiXCR for clone calling, and kept in-frame beta chains. Entries that share a CDR3 protein sequence are merged under the most common genes and DNA. The sample includes approximately 810,000 distinct CDR3 sequences, with under 40% observed a single time. 10% to 15% of the sample comes from the top ten. The specimen sequenced was blood. The receptors originated from a man aged 18 to 30 in good health.

The V call is TRBV27, the J call TRBJ2-4; TRBD1 matches 8 bases. The trim removed 1 base at V and 15 bases at J, leaving 14 bases unmatched. The CDR3 runs to 15 residues. Germline CDR1 and CDR2: MNHEY and SMNVEV (reference sequence). In DNA form, the CDR3 reads TGTGCCAGCAGTTTATGGACAGGGACACAAGAGACCCTGTACTTC. It yields the protein CASSLWTGTQETLYF.

Many counts were recorded for this clonotype. The chain uses TRBV6-1 and TRBJ2-7; D unresolved. Germline loops: CDR1 MNHNS, CDR2 SASEGT. The V end was cut by 6 bases, the J end by 4 bases, with 25 bases between. The CDR3 totals 17 residues. The CDR3 bases are TGTGCCAGCAGCAGCCAAGAACCTAGTCCCCGGCTATACGAGCAGTACTTC. Its protein is CASSSQEPSPRLYEQYF.

The chain joins TRBV14 to TRBJ2-1; D not certain. The length of the CDR3 is 16 residues. Per germline, CDR1 SGHDN and CDR2 FVKESK. The V and J ends lost 2 bases and 8 bases respectively, with 19 bases between them. The CDR3 spells CASSQKQASYFHEQFF. The DNA of the CDR3 is TGTGCCAGCAGCCAAAAGCAGGCTAGTTATTTTCATGAGCAGTTCTTC.

This clonotype was counted only a few times. The V and J genes are TRBV7-9 and TRBJ2-1; 11 nucleotides line up with TRBD2. The CDR3 consists of 18 residues. Germline loops: CDR1 SEHNR, CDR2 FQNEAQ (reference sequence). The trim removed 2 bases at V and 4 bases at J, leaving 10 bases unmatched. Written as DNA, the CDR3 is TGTGCCAGCAGCTTAAGGGCCCCGACTAGCGGGGATTACAATGAGCAGTTCTTC. This translates into CASSLRAPTSGDYNEQFF.

This clonotype has only a few counts. CDR3 DNA: TGTGCCAGCAGGACGGTCAGTAGCCCGAAACTGTTTTTT. Residues: CASRTVSSPKLFF. The chain uses TRBV2 and TRBJ1-4; D not resolved. The CDR3 runs 13 residues. Germline CDR1 reads SNHLY; CDR2 reads FYNNEI. V shed 6 bases and J shed 11 bases, with 16 bases lying between them. Filled out from reference TRBV2 and TRBJ1-4, the complete variable domain reads EPEVTQTPSHQVTQMGQEVILRCVPISNHLYFYWYRQILGQKVEFLVSFYNNEISEKSEIFDDQFSVERPDGSNFTLKIRSTKLEDSAMYFCASRTVSSPKLFFGSGTQLSVL.

In this sample, this clonotype turned up many times. V and J are TRBV10-3 and TRBJ2-1; D ambiguous. This CDR3 has 11 residues. Germline-derived CDR1 and CDR2 are ENHRY and SYGVKD. Trimming left V 4 bases short and J 7 bases short, with 5 bases between. The chain's CDR3 is CAISVGNEQFF. The CDR3 coding sequence is TGTGCCATCAGTGTAGGGAATGAGCAGTTCTTC.

This clonotype was seen a handful of times. The rearrangement uses TRBV2 and TRBJ2-1; 8 bases are a match to TRBD2. Germline-derived CDR1 and CDR2 are SNHLY and FYNNEI. With V trimmed by 7 bases and J by 5 bases, 10 bases remained unmatched. The CDR3 has 15 residues. This CDR3 is CASTLPGLVHNEQFF. The CDR3 coding sequence is TGTGCCAGCACCCTCCCGGGACTAGTGCACAATGAGCAGTTCTTC.

In this sample, this clonotype turned up a few times. CDR3 sequence: CASSLRGARQPQHF. Written as DNA, the CDR3 is TGTGCCAGCAGCTTAAGGGGGGCAAGACAGCCCCAGCATTTT. The chain couples TRBV7-2 to TRBJ1-5, with D possibly matching TRBD1 (6 bases). Trimming took off 2 bases at V and 7 bases at J, with 12 bases between the two ends. This CDR3 has 14 residues. The germline gives CDR1 SGHTA, CDR2 FQGNSA.

The V call is TRBV3-1, the J call TRBJ2-7, with 9 bases that match TRBD2. The CDR3 extends over 16 amino acids. V was pared by 1 base and J by 2 bases, with 6 bases of the junction left unmatched. Germline V gene lookup returns CDR1 LGHDT and CDR2 YNNKEL (reference sequence). DNA for the CDR3: TGTGCCAGCAGCCAAGGGGCCAGCGGGAGGACCTACGAGCAGTACTTC. Its protein product is CASSQGASGRTYEQYF.

Ten or more counts support this clonotype. The gene calls are TRBV7-2 and TRBJ2-3; D is unclear. Trimming cost V 5 bases and J 5 bases, with 17 bases left between them. Germline lookup yields CDR1 SGHTA and CDR2 FQGNSA. The CDR3 sequence is 15 residues long. Here the CDR3 DNA reads TGTGCCAGCAGCGGTGTCGGGCGGTCAGGAGATACGCAGTATTTT. Amino acid sequence: CASSGVGRSGDTQYF.

This clonotype was picked up many times. The rearrangement uses TRBV14 and TRBJ1-2; 7 nucleotides agree with TRBD1. CDR3 length: 14 residues. Per the germline V gene, CDR1 is SGHDN and CDR2 is FVKESK. Trimming cost V 4 bases and J 2 bases; bases outside gene matches: 4. CDR3 protein: CASSRPGQNYGYTF. Here the CDR3 DNA reads TGTGCCAGCAGCCGCCCGGGACAGAACTATGGCTACACCTTC. The whole variable domain, remainder taken from reference TRBV14 and TRBJ1-2, is EAGVTQFPSHSVIEKGQTVTLRCDPISGHDNLYWYRRVMGKEIKFLLHFVKESKQDESGMPNNRFLAERTGGTYSTLKVQPAELEDSGVYFCASSRPGQNYGYTFGSGTRLTVV.

This sequence joins TRBV20-1 and TRBJ1-4; D is undetermined. V was trimmed by 6 bases and J by 8 bases, leaving 16 bases between them. The CDR3 consists of 13 residues. Germline V lookup: CDR1 DFQATT, CDR2 SNEGSKA (reference sequence). CDR3 sequence: CSAHPGLGEKLFF. The CDR3 region has the DNA TGCAGTGCCCACCCAGGCCTGGGGGAAAAACTGTTTTTT.

J is TRBJ2-7 and V is TRBV20-1, with D perhaps matching TRBD2 (6 bases). Gene TRBJ2-5 matches the end of the DNA better, so the J call may be wrong. Germline V gene sequence: CDR1 DFQATT, CDR2 SNEGSKA (reference sequence). The CDR3 extends over 12 amino acids. In DNA, the CDR3 is TGCAGTGCAAGACCGGGAGCCGGGACCCAGTACTTC. This gives the protein CSARPGAGTQYF.

This clonotype has just a few counts. CDR3 bases: TGTGCCAGCAGGAGCCAGCTCGTTCAGTTCTTC. Translating it yields CASRSQLVQFF. The chain employs TRBV27 and TRBJ2-1; D not resolved. Trimming shortened V by 6 bases and J by 13 bases, and 13 bases separated the two germline ends. The CDR3 is 11 residues long. Germline V gene lookup returns CDR1 MNHEY and CDR2 SMNVEV (reference sequence).

Many counts were recorded for this clonotype. The chain joins TRBV12-3 or TRBV12-4 to TRBJ1-5, with D possibly TRBD1 on 5 matching bases. V was trimmed by 6 bases and J by 4 bases, leaving 16 bases between them. CDR3 length equals 15 residues. The CDR3 loop is CASSKTASTNQPQHF. CDR3 bases: TGTGCCAGCAGCAAGACAGCCAGTACGAATCAGCCCCAGCATTTT.

V is TRBV2 and J is TRBJ1-4; 9 nucleotides align to TRBD1. CDR3 length: 14 amino acids. Trimming removed 6 bases from V and 8 bases from J; junction bases left unmatched: 7. The germline V gene encodes CDR1 SNHLY and CDR2 FYNNEI. CDR3 amino acids: CASSDRGESEKLFF. The CDR3 DNA reads TGTGCCAGCAGCGACAGGGGGGAGAGCGAAAAACTGTTTTTT.

In its sample, this clonotype was seen many times. This chain connects TRBV5-1 to TRBJ2-1; TRBD2 is a possible D gene (6 bases). Between the trimmed V and J ends, which lost 5 bases and 0 bases, there was a span of 9 bases. Germline V gives CDR1 SGHRS, CDR2 YFSETQ. This CDR3 contains 14 residues. This CDR3 reads CASRVSGSYNEQFF. The CDR3 region has the DNA TGCGCCAGCAGGGTTAGCGGCTCCTACAATGAGCAGTTCTTC.

This chain joins TRBV7-9 and TRBJ1-2; D may be TRBD1 (5 bases). Trimming pared 6 bases from V and 4 bases from J, leaving 12 bases between. CDR1 and CDR2 (germline): SEHNR, FQNEAQ (reference sequence). The CDR3 runs to 13 residues. The CDR3 DNA reads as TGTGCCAGCAGTAACTCTACAGGCTATGGCTACACCTTC. It encodes CASSNSTGYGYTF. Based on the CDR3 plus reference TRBV7-9 and TRBJ1-2, the full variable domain is DTGVSQNPRHKITKRGQNVTFRCDPISEHNRLYWYRQTLGQGPEFLTYFQNEAQLEKSRLLSDRFSAERPKGSFSTLEIQRTEQGDSAMYLCASSNSTGYGYTFGSGTRLTVV.

This clonotype was seen more than once but under ten times. The chain links TRBV7-2 to TRBJ1-4; D gene ambiguous. V lost 3 bases and J 3 bases, leaving 5 bases between the germline ends. This CDR3 region has 13 residues. In germline, CDR1 is SGHTA, CDR2 FQGNSA. The DNA for the CDR3 is TGTGCCAGCAGCTTTGTTGCTAATGAAAAACTGTTTTTT. This translates into CASSFVANEKLFF.

This clonotype was found a few times. The V and J genes are TRBV9 and TRBJ2-1, with TRBD2 matching over 8 bases. The germline CDR1 and CDR2 sequences are SGDLS and YYNGEE. V dropped 4 bases and J dropped 6; count of bases not matched to a gene: 15. This CDR3 contains 17 residues. CDR3 amino acids: CASSPNVGTSEGNEQFF. The CDR3 DNA reads TGTGCCAGCAGCCCCAACGTCGGGACTAGTGAGGGCAATGAGCAGTTCTTC.